The clone carrying this T cell receptor (beta chain) showed up just once. What it recognizes is unknown. A junction end diverges from the germline sequence, so it may reflect a read error. This sample is part of a study of blood T cells in healthy people across ages. The germline V gene encodes CDR1 MNHEY and CDR2 SVGAGI. The CDR3 is made up of 14 amino acids. Donors were healthy Caucasian individuals from Russia aged about 6 to 90. Combining a sample-barcoded 5' primer with a J-beta primer mix, a second PCR ran for roughly 7 to 11 cycles. MiXCR, run by TCRdb on the 5' RACE reads, gives a single entry per CDR3 protein. The sample lists around 620,000 distinct CDR3 sequences; 25% to 30% were seen once. Study results and limitations: PBMCs went unsorted, and a conclusive naive versus antigen-experienced comparison was therefore prevented. Naive CD4+ cells and diversity were both higher in long-lived donors than in aged donors. Across the age range, TCR beta diversity per million T cells fell in a roughly linear way.

Specimen: blood. The V gene is TRBV6-5, the J gene TRBJ1-3; no firm D call. This receptor was obtained from a woman aged 70-85 years in good health. CDR3 sequence reads: CASRYSDSGNAIYF. As DNA, the CDR3 is TGTGCCAGCAGATACTCCGACTCTGGAAACGCCATATATTTT.